The T cell receptor beta chain described here comes from a study of shared clonotypes between healthy human individuals. Every donor was a Caucasian adult from Nashville, Tennessee. Per the germline V gene, CDR1 is MNHNY and CDR2 is SVGAGI (reference sequence). The CDR3 contains 12 residues. Trimming removed 6 bases at V and 1 base at J, with 7 bases between. It was 150 to 200 ng DNA, about 30,000 T cell genomes, that sorted-subset replicate PCRs used. The repertoire was sequenced with immunoSEQ multiplex PCR; TCRdb's copy has only in-frame clones and lacks some. The repertoire includes 2 million to 2.5 million clones, almost 96% of them detected once, and more than 0.1% sits in the top ten.

Sequenced sample: naive CD4+ T cells sorted from blood. Subset defined: CD45RA+ positively selected. This receptor was identified in a man aged 18 to 29 in good health. This chain connects TRBV6-6 to TRBJ2-7; the D is unclear. CDR3 region: CASRSISYEQYF. The CDR3 DNA follows: TGTGCCAGCAGGAGCATTTCCTACGAGCAGTACTTC.